The 15 T cell receptor beta chains given below trace back to one sample, sequenced in a study of T-cell reconstitution after alpha-beta-depleted transplantation in children. The library targeted TCRbeta and was prepared with unique molecular identifiers. MiXCR, run by TCRdb on the PCR reads, gives a single entry per CDR3 protein. The repertoire includes 70,000 to 95,000 distinct CDR3 sequences, 10% to 15% of them detected once, and approximately 15% sits in the top ten. The source was PBMCs from the stem cell graft donor, collected from the stem cell graft. All receptors derive from a human donor who donated a stem cell graft to a child with inherited bone marrow failure.

There are many counts of this clonotype. Relative to the germline gene, one junction end is altered; a read error may explain this. The rearrangement uses TRBV5-1 and TRBJ2-3; 8 bases align to TRBD2. Germline V gene data show CDR1 as SGHRS and CDR2 as YFSETQ. CDR3 length: 14 residues. CDR3 DNA sequence: TGCTCCAGCAGCCAGACTAGCGAGCCAGATACGCAGTATTTT. This gives the protein CSSSQTSEPDTQYF.

The V and J genes are TRBV19 and TRBJ1-1; D unclear. The CDR3 extends over 13 amino acids. V shed 5 bases and J shed 0 bases, with 7 bases lying between them. Germline values: CDR1 LNHDA, CDR2 SQIVND (reference sequence). CDR3 in amino acids: CASSGDMNTEAFF. The CDR3 bases are TGTGCCAGTAGTGGAGACATGAACACTGAAGCTTTCTTT.

There are many counts of this clonotype. The chain links TRBV4-3 to TRBJ2-1, with D possibly called TRBD1 or TRBD2 (6 bases each). V was trimmed by 3 bases and J by 8 bases, leaving 20 bases between them. The CDR3 runs 16 residues. Germline CDR1 is LGHNA and CDR2 is YSLEER. The CDR3 is CASSHLLGGPWDEQFF. The CDR3 nucleotides are TGCGCCAGCAGCCATTTACTGGGGGGCCCTTGGGATGAGCAGTTCTTC.

This clonotype appeared many times. CDR3 loop: CASRDSEDQPQHF. In nucleotides, the CDR3 is TGCGCCAGTCGGGACTCCGAGGACCAGCCCCAGCATTTT. The chain is built from TRBV5-1 and TRBJ1-5; maybe TRBD1 (5 bases). Between the trimmed V and J ends, which lost 8 bases and 7 bases, there was a span of 16 bases. Looked up from germline, CDR1 is SGHRS and CDR2 is YFSETQ. This CDR3 has 13 amino acids. Together with reference TRBV5-1 and TRBJ1-5, the CDR3 gives the full variable domain: KAGVTQTPRYLIKTRGQQVTLSCSPISGHRSVSWYQQTPGQGLQFLFEYFSETQRNKGNFPGRFSGRQFSNSRSEMNVSTLELGDSALYLCASRDSEDQPQHFGDGTRLSIL.

This clonotype has a count of ten or more. The chain couples TRBV28 to TRBJ2-7; D gene unclear. Trimming pared 2 bases from V and 3 bases from J, leaving 8 bases between. From germline, CDR1 is MDHEN and CDR2 SYDVKM. The CDR3 has 13 residues. CDR3 sequence reads: CASSLALHYEQYF. As DNA, the CDR3 is TGTGCCAGCAGTTTAGCTCTGCACTACGAGCAGTACTTC.

This clonotype has a count of ten or more. The chain uses TRBV5-1 and TRBJ1-1; D perhaps matches TRBD1 (6 bases). The CDR3 is 15 residues long. CDR1 is SGHRS and CDR2 is YFSETQ in the germline V gene. V lost 0 bases to trimming and J lost 4 bases, with 13 bases between them. The CDR3 here is CASSLAHRVGTEAFF. The CDR3 DNA reads as TGCGCCAGCAGCTTGGCCCACAGGGTCGGCACTGAAGCTTTCTTT. Full variable domain (outside the CDR3, taken from reference TRBV5-1 and TRBJ1-1): KAGVTQTPRYLIKTRGQQVTLSCSPISGHRSVSWYQQTPGQGLQFLFEYFSETQRNKGNFPGRFSGRQFSNSRSEMNVSTLELGDSALYLCASSLAHRVGTEAFFGQGTRLTVV.

This clonotype was seen at least ten times. The rearrangement uses TRBV5-1 and TRBJ2-7; no clear D. This CDR3 has 14 residues. V shed 4 bases and J shed 7 bases, with 18 bases lying between them. Germline V lookup: CDR1 SGHRS, CDR2 YFSETQ. CDR3 in amino acids: CASSPASLAVEQYF. CDR3 nucleotide sequence: TGCGCCAGCAGCCCGGCGTCCTTAGCTGTTGAGCAGTACTTC.

The chain recombines TRBV13 with TRBJ2-3; D gene uncertain. Germline V gene sequence: CDR1 PRHDT, CDR2 FYEKMQ (reference sequence). The CDR3 covers 15 residues. Trimming shortened V by 3 bases and J by 0 bases, and 10 bases separated the two germline ends. CDR3 sequence (DNA): TGTGCCAGCAGCTTTGAAACGGTTAGCACAGATACGCAGTATTTT. Translation gives CASSFETVSTDTQYF.

This clonotype was seen many times. The CDR3 DNA sequence: TGTGCCAGCAGTCCACTGCCGGGACTAGCGGACACAGATACGCAGTATTTT. This encodes CASSPLPGLADTDTQYF. This rearrangement joins TRBV12-3 or TRBV12-4 to TRBJ2-3; 11 nucleotides align to TRBD2. Trimming took 5 bases from V and 2 from J; bases not matched to a gene: 9. The CDR3 runs 17 residues.

The chain joins TRBV2 to TRBJ2-1; D remains ambiguous. Deletions cut 7 bases from V and 7 bases from J, with 20 bases between. The CDR3 consists of 15 residues. The V gene's germline CDR1 is SNHLY and CDR2 FYNNEI. The CDR3: CASKLSSLTVNEQFF. In DNA, the CDR3 is TGTGCCAGCAAACTCTCCTCCTTAACGGTGAATGAGCAGTTCTTC.

Many counts were recorded for this clonotype. The chain recombines TRBV27 with TRBJ2-1; TRBD2 matches 7 bases. Unmatched junction bases numbered 5, after V lost 7 bases and J lost 8 bases. CDR1 MNHEY and CDR2 SMNVEV come from the germline V gene (reference sequence). The CDR3 loop spans 12 amino acids. DNA for the CDR3: TGTGCCAGCAAAGAGGCGGGGGATGAGCAGTTCTTC. Protein: CASKEAGDEQFF.

This clonotype was detected many times. This chain connects TRBV9 to TRBJ2-3, with D perhaps assigned TRBD1 or TRBD2 (5 bases each). From germline, CDR1 is SGDLS and CDR2 YYNGEE. The CDR3 length is 16 residues. Trimming cost V 0 bases and J 0 bases, with 11 bases left between them. The CDR3 DNA sequence: TGTGCCAGCAGCGTAGAGCTAGCAGGGAGCACAGATACGCAGTATTTT. This codes for CASSVELAGSTDTQYF.

This clonotype has more than one count but fewer than ten. In this CDR3 the conserved last residue, phenylalanine or tryptophan, is missing, so a read error is likely. V and J are TRBV7-9 and TRBJ2-3, with 11 bases fitting TRBD2. The CDR3 consists of 17 residues. The germline V gene encodes CDR1 SEHNR and CDR2 FQNEAQ (reference sequence). The CDR3 DNA reads as TGTGCCAGCAACTTATGGCCGGGACTAGCGGAGGTAGATACGCAGTATCTT. As protein: CASNLWPGLAEVDTQYL.

Ten or more counts support this clonotype. V is TRBV28 and J is TRBJ2-7; TRBD2 aligns across 12 bases. The CDR3 runs 15 residues. V trimming: 3 bases; J trimming: 4 bases; junction bases outside the gene matches: 4. Germline lookup yields CDR1 MDHEN and CDR2 SYDVKM. The CDR3 DNA reads as TGTGCCAGCAGTTTTCTAGCGGGAGGGCCTTACGAGCAGTACTTC. It encodes CASSFLAGGPYEQYF.

The table lists this clonotype with many counts. The V gene is TRBV20-1, the J gene TRBJ1-5, with TRBD1 identical over 7 bases. CDR3 length: 15 residues. Germline V gene sequence: CDR1 DFQATT, CDR2 SNEGSKA (reference sequence). The junction had 12 bases not matched to a gene; V was cut back by 3 bases and J by 7 bases. CDR3 bases: TGCAGTGCTAGGACCCGACAGGGAAGTAAGCAGCCCCAGCATTTT. Translating gives CSARTRQGSKQPQHF.